This is a list of T cell receptor beta chains from one sample in a study of blood T cell repertoires in COVID-19. Data came from immunoSEQ multiplex PCR; TCRdb stores just in-frame clones and leaves some out. This sample has approximately 390,000 clones, with approximately 86% found just once. Sequencing was performed on PBMCs or T cells enriched from blood (not recorded which). All receptors come from a middle-aged woman with acute COVID-19. CDR3s include the opening cysteine and the closing phenylalanine or tryptophan. A D gene is named only where the DNA matches it firmly. Clone size, where shown, is once, few, many, or a class for clones that have expanded.

len: 15
d_gene: NA
abundance: NA
j_gene: TRBJ2-7
v_gene: TRBV6-5
CDR3aa: CASSWTRAGGYEQYF
CDR3nt: TGTGCCAGCAGTTGGACGCGGGCCGGGGGCTACGAGCAGTACTTC

len: 13
d_gene: TRBD1
abundance: NA
j_gene: TRBJ2-5
v_gene: TRBV6-5
CDR3aa: CASSRQGTETQYF
CDR3nt: TGTGCCAGCAGCAGACAGGGGACGGAGACCCAGTACTTC

len: 16
d_gene: TRBD1
abundance: NA
j_gene: TRBJ2-5
v_gene: TRBV5-4
CDR3aa: CASSQRTGGGAETQYF
CDR3nt: TGTGCCAGCAGCCAAAGGACAGGGGGTGGTGCCGAGACCCAGTACTTC

len: 17
d_gene: TRBD2
abundance: NA
j_gene: TRBJ2-3
v_gene: TRBV19
CDR3aa: CASSQGTSGGGTDTQYF
CDR3nt: TGTGCCAGTAGCCAAGGGACTAGCGGGGGGGGGACAGATACGCAGTATTTT

len: 17
d_gene: TRBD1
abundance: NA
j_gene: TRBJ2-2
v_gene: TRBV11-2
CDR3aa: CASSSNRGSRDTGELFF
CDR3nt: TGTGCCAGCAGCTCCAACAGGGGATCCAGGGACACCGGGGAGCTGTTTTTT

len: 14
d_gene: NA
abundance: NA
j_gene: TRBJ2-5
v_gene: TRBV29-1
CDR3aa: CSVEIVGGQETQYF
CDR3nt: TGCAGCGTTGAAATTGTCGGAGGGCAAGAGACCCAGTACTTC

len: 12
d_gene: NA
abundance: NA
j_gene: TRBJ1-2
v_gene: TRBV29-1
CDR3aa: CSVDPNGLGYTF
CDR3nt: TGCAGCGTTGACCCCAACGGGTTGGGCTACACCTTC

len: 16
d_gene: NA
abundance: NA
j_gene: TRBJ1-2
v_gene: TRBV6-1
CDR3aa: CASSEKSIVANYGYTF
CDR3nt: TGTGCCAGCAGTGAAAAAAGTATAGTGGCTAACTATGGCTACACCTTC

len: 18
d_gene: NA
abundance: NA
j_gene: TRBJ2-2
v_gene: TRBV15
CDR3aa: CATSGDLRNRVNTGELFF
CDR3nt: TGTGCCACCAGCGGCGATCTTAGAAACAGGGTGAACACCGGGGAGCTGTTTTTT

len: 15
d_gene: TRBD1
abundance: NA
j_gene: TRBJ1-2
v_gene: TRBV5-1
CDR3aa: CASSFRQGGSYGYTF
CDR3nt: TGCGCCAGCAGCTTTCGGCAGGGGGGCTCCTATGGCTACACCTTC

len: 15
d_gene: TRBD2
abundance: NA
j_gene: TRBJ2-3
v_gene: TRBV20-1
CDR3aa: CSASSPSGGTDTQYF
CDR3nt: TGCAGTGCTAGTTCGCCGAGCGGGGGCACAGATACGCAGTATTTT

len: 15
d_gene: NA
abundance: once
j_gene: TRBJ2-1
v_gene: TRBV9
CDR3aa: CASSVGGGNYNEQFF
CDR3nt: TGTGCCAGCAGCGTTGGTGGGGGGAATTACAATGAGCAGTTCTTC

len: 14
d_gene: TRBD1
abundance: NA
j_gene: TRBJ1-1
v_gene: TRBV3-1/TRBV3-2
CDR3aa: CASTNRGRNTEAFF
CDR3nt: TGTGCCAGCACGAACAGGGGTCGAAACACTGAAGCTTTCTTT

len: 17
d_gene: TRBD1
abundance: NA
j_gene: TRBJ2-3
v_gene: TRBV10-1
CDR3aa: CASSHSSRQGVTDTQYF
CDR3nt: TGCGCCAGCAGCCATTCCTCCAGACAGGGGGTAACAGATACGCAGTATTTT

len: 21
d_gene: NA
abundance: NA
j_gene: TRBJ2-1
v_gene: TRBV30
CDR3aa: CAWSVWGGLLPSLTPYNEQFF
CDR3nt: TGTGCCTGGAGTGTATGGGGAGGCCTTCTCCCTTCTCTCACCCCCTACAATGAGCAGTTCTTC

len: 15
d_gene: NA
abundance: NA
j_gene: TRBJ2-7
v_gene: TRBV12-5
CDR3aa: CASGLVTGLIHEQYF
CDR3nt: TGTGCTAGTGGTTTGGTTACGGGTCTTATCCACGAGCAGTACTTC

len: 15
d_gene: NA
abundance: once
j_gene: TRBJ1-4
v_gene: TRBV6-5
CDR3aa: CASSPVTGRGEKLFF
CDR3nt: TGTGCCAGCAGTCCCGTTACAGGGAGGGGTGAAAAACTGTTTTTT

len: 13
d_gene: NA
abundance: NA
j_gene: TRBJ2-1
v_gene: TRBV18
CDR3aa: CASSPPSGNEQFF
CDR3nt: TGTGCCAGCTCACCACCGTCAGGGAATGAGCAGTTCTTC

len: 10
d_gene: NA
abundance: NA
j_gene: TRBJ1-1
v_gene: TRBV20-1
CDR3aa: CSAIAGVAFF
CDR3nt: TGCAGTGCTATTGCAGGGGTTGCTTTCTTT

len: 15
d_gene: NA
abundance: NA
j_gene: TRBJ2-5
v_gene: TRBV2
CDR3aa: CASSEPKLGRETQYF
CDR3nt: TGTGCCAGCAGTGAGCCTAAACTAGGGAGGGAGACCCAGTACTTC

len: 14
d_gene: TRBD1
abundance: few
j_gene: TRBJ1-5
v_gene: TRBV2
CDR3aa: CASSEEQGHQPQHF
CDR3nt: TGTGCCAGCAGTGAAGAACAGGGGCATCAGCCCCAGCATTTT

len: 15
d_gene: TRBD2
abundance: NA
j_gene: TRBJ2-7
v_gene: TRBV6-5
CDR3aa: CASRPPLAGRREQYF
CDR3nt: TGTGCCAGCAGGCCTCCACTAGCGGGTAGACGCGAGCAGTACTTC

len: 15
d_gene: NA
abundance: NA
j_gene: TRBJ2-5
v_gene: TRBV4-2
CDR3aa: CASSRGDGTAETQYF
CDR3nt: TGTGCCAGCAGCCGGGGGGACGGGACAGCGGAGACCCAGTACTTC

len: 14
d_gene: NA
abundance: few
j_gene: TRBJ1-2
v_gene: TRBV19
CDR3aa: CASSAYLRRGGYTF
CDR3nt: TGTGCCAGTAGTGCCTACCTCCGGAGAGGTGGCTACACCTTC

len: 14
d_gene: TRBD1
abundance: NA
j_gene: TRBJ2-3
v_gene: TRBV29-1
CDR3aa: CSVTGEGSTDTQYF
CDR3nt: TGCAGCGTGACAGGGGAAGGGAGCACAGATACGCAGTATTTT

len: 16
d_gene: TRBD1
abundance: NA
j_gene: TRBJ1-5
v_gene: TRBV7-9
CDR3aa: CASSLVGPTGEAPQHF
CDR3nt: TGTGCCAGCAGCTTAGTAGGGCCGACAGGGGAGGCGCCCCAGCATTTT

len: 18
d_gene: TRBD1
abundance: NA
j_gene: TRBJ2-5
v_gene: TRBV5-1
CDR3aa: CAGSNGGSGTGIGETQYF
CDR3nt: TGCGCCGGCAGCAACGGGGGTAGTGGGACAGGGATCGGAGAGACCCAGTACTTC

len: 14
d_gene: NA
abundance: NA
j_gene: TRBJ1-3
v_gene: TRBV30
CDR3aa: CAWRTGRYGNTIYF
CDR3nt: TGTGCCTGGAGGACAGGTCGATATGGAAACACCATATATTTT

len: 15
d_gene: NA
abundance: once
j_gene: TRBJ1-6
v_gene: TRBV11-2
CDR3aa: CASSLNRVDNSPLHF
CDR3nt: TGTGCCAGCAGCTTAAACAGGGTTGATAATTCACCCCTCCACTTT

len: 13
d_gene: NA
abundance: NA
j_gene: TRBJ1-3
v_gene: TRBV19
CDR3aa: CASSLRAGNTIYF
CDR3nt: TGTGCCAGTAGTCTACGAGCTGGAAACACCATATATTTT

len: 14
d_gene: TRBD1
abundance: once
j_gene: TRBJ2-7
v_gene: TRBV6-1
CDR3aa: CASTSGQGLNEQYF
CDR3nt: TGTGCCAGCACCTCAGGACAGGGTTTGAACGAGCAGTACTTC

len: 15
d_gene: NA
abundance: NA
j_gene: TRBJ1-2
v_gene: TRBV27
CDR3aa: CASSLSPTAGYGYTF
CDR3nt: TGTGCCAGCAGTTTATCCCCGACAGCGGGCTATGGCTACACCTTC

len: 14
d_gene: NA
abundance: NA
j_gene: TRBJ1-5
v_gene: TRBV24-1
CDR3aa: CATSGSGGNQPQHF
CDR3nt: TGTGCCACCAGTGGGTCAGGGGGCAATCAGCCCCAGCATTTT

len: 15
d_gene: NA
abundance: NA
j_gene: TRBJ2-7
v_gene: TRBV9
CDR3aa: CASSVDPGESYEQYF
CDR3nt: TGTGCCAGCAGCGTAGATCCAGGGGAATCCTACGAGCAGTACTTC

len: 19
d_gene: NA
abundance: NA
j_gene: TRBJ2-1
v_gene: TRBV10-2
CDR3aa: CASSESVLWGPSQYNEQFF
CDR3nt: TGCGCCAGCAGTGAGTCGGTTTTGTGGGGCCCTTCCCAATACAATGAGCAGTTCTTC

len: 12
d_gene: NA
abundance: NA
j_gene: TRBJ1-1
v_gene: TRBV7-9
CDR3aa: CASSLWRGKAFF
CDR3nt: TGTGCCAGCAGCTTATGGAGGGGCAAAGCTTTCTTT

len: 16
d_gene: TRBD1
abundance: NA
j_gene: TRBJ1-6
v_gene: TRBV7-9
CDR3aa: CASSLGDRGRNSPLHF
CDR3nt: TGTGCCAGCAGCTTAGGGGACAGGGGGCGAAATTCACCCCTCCACTTT